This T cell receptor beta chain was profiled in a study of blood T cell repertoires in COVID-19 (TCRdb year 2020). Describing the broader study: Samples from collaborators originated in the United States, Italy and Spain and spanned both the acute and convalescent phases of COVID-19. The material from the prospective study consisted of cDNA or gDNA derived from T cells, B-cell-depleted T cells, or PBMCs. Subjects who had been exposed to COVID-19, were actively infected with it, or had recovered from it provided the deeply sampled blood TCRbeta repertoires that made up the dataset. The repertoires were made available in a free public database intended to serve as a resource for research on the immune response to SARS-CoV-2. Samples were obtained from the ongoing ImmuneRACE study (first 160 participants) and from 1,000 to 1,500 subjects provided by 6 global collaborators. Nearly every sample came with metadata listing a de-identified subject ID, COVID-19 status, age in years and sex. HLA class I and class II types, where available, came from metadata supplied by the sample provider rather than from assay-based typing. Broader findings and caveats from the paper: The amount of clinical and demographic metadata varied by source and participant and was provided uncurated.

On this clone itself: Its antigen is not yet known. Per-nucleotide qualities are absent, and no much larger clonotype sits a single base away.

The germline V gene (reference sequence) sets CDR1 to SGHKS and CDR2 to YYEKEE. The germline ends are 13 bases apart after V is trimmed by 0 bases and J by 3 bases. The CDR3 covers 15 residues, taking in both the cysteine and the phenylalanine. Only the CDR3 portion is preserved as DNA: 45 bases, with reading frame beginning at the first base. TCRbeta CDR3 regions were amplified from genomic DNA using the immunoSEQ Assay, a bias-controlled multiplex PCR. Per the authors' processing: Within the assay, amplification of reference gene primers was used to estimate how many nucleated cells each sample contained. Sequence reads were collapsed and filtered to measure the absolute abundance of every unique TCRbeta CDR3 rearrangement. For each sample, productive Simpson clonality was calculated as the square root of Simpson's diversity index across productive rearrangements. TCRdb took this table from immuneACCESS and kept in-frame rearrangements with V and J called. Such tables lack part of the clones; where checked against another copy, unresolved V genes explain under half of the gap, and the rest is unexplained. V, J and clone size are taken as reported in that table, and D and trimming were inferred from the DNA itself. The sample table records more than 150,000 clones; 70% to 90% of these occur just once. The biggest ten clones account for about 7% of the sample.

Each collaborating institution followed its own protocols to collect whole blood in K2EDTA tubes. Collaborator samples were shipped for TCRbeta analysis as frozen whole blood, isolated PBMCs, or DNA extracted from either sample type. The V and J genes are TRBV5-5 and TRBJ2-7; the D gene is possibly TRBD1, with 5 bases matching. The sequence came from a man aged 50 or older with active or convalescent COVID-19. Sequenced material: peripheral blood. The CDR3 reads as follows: CASSLVAGHSYEQYF. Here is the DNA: TGTGCCAGCAGCTTGGTCGCCGGACATAGCTACGAGCAGTACTTC.